This T cell receptor beta chain comes out of a study (dated by TCRdb to about 2017). Describing the broader study: Human CD8+ TCR repertoires recognizing immunodominant viral antigens were characterized by means of sequence and structural analyses. What the research found in general, with its limitations: According to the report, the CD8+ TCR repertoires were highly diverse, and those specific to different immunodominant viral antigens were distinct from each other.

The data were produced on an Illumina HiSeq 2500. Using fastp trimming at Q25 and MiXCR clonotype assembly, TCRdb reanalyzed the public sequencing data and kept in-frame beta chains. Identical CDR3 proteins give one entry, which carries the most common genes and DNA. This sample has 350 to 550 distinct CDR3 sequences in its table, and 25% to 35% of those were observed once. The ten largest clones represent over 90% of the sample. Including the terminal cysteine and phenylalanine, the CDR3 comprises 15 residues. The only DNA kept is the CDR3, 45 bases in frame from the first base. Per the germline V gene (reference sequence), LGHDT is the CDR1 and YNNKEL is the CDR2. Trimming costs V 1 base and J 5 bases, and their ends lie 14 bases apart. Notes on this clonotype: It has no known antigen specificity. One base away there is no much larger clone; base qualities are not given.

This TCR was sampled from a male donor. The sample taken for sequencing was CD8+ T cells (not recorded whether cultured). In this chain, TRBV3-1 is recombined with TRBJ1-1; no D segment can be confidently identified. The sequenced DNA: TGTGCCAGCAGCCAAGGTCCGGGTGGTTGGACTGAAGCTTTCTTT. Its product reads: CASSQGPGGWTEAFF.